This T cell receptor (beta chain) was sequenced during a study of T-cell memory formation after mild COVID-19. About the research overall: TCR clusters largely stayed donor specific. Overall study findings and caveats: CD4+ contracting clones lay mainly in CM and EM, CD8+ ones in EMRA. Certain responding clones were present in pre-infection memory, suggesting participation of cross-reactive memory. Clones contracting day 15 to 85 were balanced CD4/CD8; later expanders leaned CD4+.

The sample holds a few counts of this clonotype. Its matching antigen is unknown. In germline, CDR1 is SQVTM, CDR2 ANQGSEA. V lost 0 bases to trimming and J lost 0 bases, with 12 bases between them. CDR3 length equals 16 residues. TCRdb processed the 5' RACE reads anew with MiXCR; each CDR3 protein has one entry. The sample shows roughly 250,000 distinct CDR3 sequences, approximately 16% of them seen only once. The sequenced sample was PBMCs or a T cell subset sorted from them (not recorded which). This TCR was recovered from a young man who had mild COVID-19 (a few samples of this study predate the infection). Cell type and time point are not known. The rearrangement uses TRBV29-1 and TRBJ2-1; TRBD1 is a possible D gene (5 bases). CDR3 coding DNA: TGCAGCGTTGAAGATTCGAGACAGAGCTCCTACAATGAGCAGTTCTTC. Translating gives CSVEDSRQSSYNEQFF.